The subject of this entry is one T cell receptor beta chain. V was pared by 1 base and J by 2 bases, with 14 bases between. CDR3 length: 17 residues. Looked up from germline, CDR1 is SGHVS and CDR2 is FNYEAQ. The data belong to a study of shared clonotypes between healthy human individuals. TCRdb keeps only in-frame clones here, not all; method: immunoSEQ multiplex PCR. Here the sample spans over a million clones, roughly 96% being singletons. V is TRBV7-6 and J is TRBJ1-4; maybe TRBD1 (6 bases). This TCR came from a man younger than 45 in good health. The sample consisted of naive CD4+ T cells sorted from blood. The subset is: CD45RA+ positively selected. The CDR3 here is CASSLVGRGATNEKLFF. CDR3 sequence (DNA): TGTGCCAGCAGCTTAGTCGGGCGGGGGGCCACTAATGAAAAACTGTTTTTT.